A selection of T cell receptor beta chains follows, all from one sample in a study of T cell changes during pregnancy in multiple sclerosis. Data came from immunoSEQ multiplex PCR; TCRdb stores just in-frame clones and leaves some out. The table has tens of thousands of clones, 75% to 90% seen once; the top ten hold approximately 3.3%. Material: peripheral blood, obtained before pregnancy. The source of these receptors is a female donor with multiple sclerosis, enrolled in a pregnancy study. Both conserved end residues are part of each CDR3. The D gene is left open where the match is weak. Only some rows state a clone size, as once, few, many or a class for expanded clones.

NA,TRBV7-9,NA,TRBJ2-2,TGTGCCAGCAGCTCGGTTAGAGGTTCAGGGGCGTTGAACACCGGGGAGCTGTTTTTT,CASSSVRGSGALNTGELFF
NA,TRBV10-2,TRBD2,TRBJ2-3,TGCGCCAGCAGGGATACGGGAGGGATTCCCTTGGCAGATACGCAGTATTTT,CASRDTGGIPLADTQYF
NA,TRBV6-1,TRBD1,TRBJ1-4,TGTGCCAGCAGGCGGACAGGGATCGGAAAACTGTTTTTT,CASRRTGIGKLFF
NA,TRBV7-9,NA,TRBJ2-4,TGTGCCAGCAGCTTAGGAAGCGAAAACATTCAGTACTTC,CASSLGSENIQYF
NA,TRBV9,NA,TRBJ2-5,TGTGCCAGCAGCCCCTCGACAGGCAGGGCGGAGACCCAGTACTTC,CASSPSTGRAETQYF
NA,TRBV5-5,NA,TRBJ2-3,TGTGCCAGCAGGCCCATGGAGTGGGGCACAGATACGCAGTATTTT,CASRPMEWGTDTQYF
NA,TRBV5-4,NA,TRBJ2-6,TGTGCCAGCAGCAACCTAGAATTCGCTGGGGCCAACGTCCTGACTTTC,CASSNLEFAGANVLTF
few,TRBV4-1,TRBD2,TRBJ2-2,TGCGCCAGCAGCCAAGGGACTAGCGGCTTAGCGAACACCGGGGAGCTGTTTTTT,CASSQGTSGLANTGELFF
NA,TRBV6-6,NA,TRBJ1-5,TGTGCCAGCAGTTACTGGGGCGGCGATCAGCCCCAGCATTTT,CASSYWGGDQPQHF
once,TRBV28,NA,TRBJ2-1,TGTGCCAGCAGTCCCTGGTCGGCGGACGGGAAGTTCTACAATGAGCAGTTCTTC,CASSPWSADGKFYNEQFF
NA,TRBV18,TRBD1,TRBJ2-4,TGTGCCAGCTCACCGGACAGGGGGCTAAACATTCAGTACTTC,CASSPDRGLNIQYF
NA,TRBV6-6,NA,TRBJ2-7,TGTGCCAGCAGCCGAGGAGGCTACGAGCAGTACTTC,CASSRGGYEQYF
NA,TRBV28,TRBD1,TRBJ1-4,TGTGCCAGCAGTAACAGGGGGCGAAGTGAAAAACTGTTTTTT,CASSNRGRSEKLFF
NA,TRBV9,TRBD2,TRBJ2-7,TGTGCCAGCAGCGTAGATGCCCTAGCGGGAGGGACCTACGAGCAGTACTTC,CASSVDALAGGTYEQYF
NA,TRBV6-5,NA,TRBJ1-1,TGTGCCAGCTCCATGACGGGGAACACTGAAGCTTTCTTT,CASSMTGNTEAFF
NA,TRBV14,NA,TRBJ1-2,TGTGCCAGCAGCCATGACACAGGGAACTATGGCTACACCTTC,CASSHDTGNYGYTF
NA,TRBV25-1,NA,TRBJ2-1,TGTGCCAGCAGCTTGGCCGATGGGGGGTCCTACAATGAGCAGTTCTTC,CASSLADGGSYNEQFF
NA,TRBV30,TRBD1,TRBJ1-2,TGTGCCTGGAGAAGACAGGGGGGCTACACCTTC,CAWRRQGGYTF
once,TRBV7-6,NA,TRBJ2-1,TGTGCCAGCAGCCCCCCCGGGGTAGCAGGCTACAATGAGCAGTTCTTC,CASSPPGVAGYNEQFF
NA,TRBV19,TRBD1,TRBJ2-5,TGTGCCACCACCTCGGACAGGGTGAATCAGACCCAGTACTTC,CATTSDRVNQTQYF
NA,TRBV5-1,NA,TRBJ2-3,TGCGCCAGCAGCTTGAGGCAGGGGACGGCAGATACGCAGTATTTT,CASSLRQGTADTQYF
few,TRBV7-2,TRBD1,TRBJ1-5,TGTGCCAGCAGCCTGGGACAGCCTAGCAATCAGCCCCAGCATTTT,CASSLGQPSNQPQHF
NA,TRBV6-4,NA,TRBJ2-7,TGTGCCAGCTCGCTCCCCGGGAGTTACGAGCAGTACTTC,CASSLPGSYEQYF
NA,TRBV5-4,NA,TRBJ2-5,TGTGCCAGCAGCTCGGAGGGCAAGGGCGTCCCGAAAGAGACCCAGTACTTC,CASSSEGKGVPKETQYF
NA,TRBV30,TRBD1,TRBJ2-4,TGTGCCTGGAGTGACAGGGGAAACATTCAGTACTTC,CAWSDRGNIQYF
NA,TRBV7-2,NA,TRBJ1-1,TGTGCCAGCAGCTCCTTGACAGGGAACACTGAAGCTTTCTTT,CASSSLTGNTEAFF
NA,TRBV18,NA,TRBJ1-1,TGTGCCAGCTCACCGCTGGCAGAGAACACTGAAGCTTTCTTT,CASSPLAENTEAFF
NA,TRBV6-5,NA,TRBJ2-7,TGTGCCAGCAGTTATGGGGCAGGCGTCTCCTACGAGCAGTACTTC,CASSYGAGVSYEQYF
NA,TRBV29-1,TRBD2,TRBJ2-3,TGCAGCGTAAGACTAGCGGGACCCGATACGCAGTATTTT,CSVRLAGPDTQYF
NA,TRBV29-1,TRBD1,TRBJ1-1,TGCAGCGTTGCCCAGGGGGCGGCTGAAGCTTTCTTT,CSVAQGAAEAFF
NA,TRBV27,TRBD1,TRBJ1-2,TGTGCCAGCAGTTCGGCGGGACAGGGAAAGCTTGGCTACACCTTC,CASSSAGQGKLGYTF
NA,TRBV29-1,NA,TRBJ2-5,TGCAGCGTTGATGTAGGGGTTTGGGAGACCCAGTACTTC,CSVDVGVWETQYF
NA,TRBV5-1,TRBD2,TRBJ2-3,TGCGCCAGCAGCTTGGCTAGCGGGAGTGATACGCAGTATTTT,CASSLASGSDTQYF
NA,TRBV4-2,NA,TRBJ1-2,TGTGCCAGCAGCCAAGCGGGAGGGGGGAACTATGGCTACACCTTC,CASSQAGGGNYGYTF
NA,TRBV30,TRBD1,TRBJ1-1,TGTGCCTGGAGTGTGACAGGGCTGGATAGCACTGAAGCTTTCTTT,CAWSVTGLDSTEAFF
NA,TRBV9,TRBD1,TRBJ2-3,TGTGCCAGCAGCGTAGAGGACAGGGGGTTAAACAAAGATACGCAGTATTTT,CASSVEDRGLNKDTQYF
NA,TRBV7-2,NA,TRBJ1-2,TGTGCCAGCAGCTTAGGTGAGGGCTATGGCTACACCTTC,CASSLGEGYGYTF
NA,TRBV6-6,NA,TRBJ1-1,TGTGCCAGCAGTTATTCAGGACAGATGAACACTGAAGCTTTCTTT,CASSYSGQMNTEAFF
NA,TRBV27,NA,TRBJ2-2,TGTGCCAGCAGTTTATCTGTGCGGACCGGGGAGCTGTTTTTT,CASSLSVRTGELFF
NA,TRBV6-1,TRBD1,TRBJ2-7,TGTGCCAGCAGCGGCGACAGGGCTTCCTACGAGCAGTACTTC,CASSGDRASYEQYF
NA,TRBV6-5,NA,TRBJ2-7,TGTGCCAGCAGCGAAACTGATACCTACGAGCAGTACTTC,CASSETDTYEQYF
once,TRBV6-6,TRBD1,TRBJ1-5,TGTGCCAGCACCTTTACAGGGGGCAATCAGCCCCAGCATTTT,CASTFTGGNQPQHF
NA,TRBV6-5,NA,TRBJ1-5,TGTGCCAGCAGTTACTCGGTTGGACCTTTGAGGGATTTT,CASSYSVGPLRDF
NA,TRBV4-2,NA,TRBJ2-5,TGTGCCAGCAGCCAAGACTTGGGCTCAGGAGAGACCCAGTACTTC,CASSQDLGSGETQYF
NA,TRBV14,NA,TRBJ1-2,TGTGCCAGCAGCCAAGTTACAGGTAGCGGCTACACCTTC,CASSQVTGSGYTF
NA,TRBV7-2,TRBD2,TRBJ2-1,TGTGCCAGCAGCCTTAAGGGGGGGACTAGCAGGAATGAGCAGTTCTTC,CASSLKGGTSRNEQFF
NA,TRBV6-1,NA,TRBJ2-1,TGTGCCAGCAAAGCTTTCTCCTACAATGAGCAGTTCTTC,CASKAFSYNEQFF
NA,TRBV7-2,TRBD2,TRBJ2-1,TGTGCCAGCAGCTCTTGGACTAGCTCCTACAATGAGCAGTTCTTC,CASSSWTSSYNEQFF
NA,TRBV6-5,NA,TRBJ1-1,TGTGCCAGCAGTCTAACGGGGAACACTGAAGCTTTCTTT,CASSLTGNTEAFF
once,TRBV6-4,NA,TRBJ1-6,TGTGCCAGCAGTGACTCGGAGGTCTCACCCCTCCACTTT,CASSDSEVSPLHF
NA,TRBV7-9,TRBD1,TRBJ1-5,TGTGCCAGCAGCCCAGGGGGGAATCAGCCCCAGCATTTT,CASSPGGNQPQHF
few,TRBV19,TRBD2,TRBJ2-1,TGTGCCAGTAGTATCGGCGGGAGGGGTACGAATGAGCAGTTCTTC,CASSIGGRGTNEQFF
NA,TRBV2,NA,TRBJ1-1,TGTGCCAGCTGGCGACCAGGGGCGGGGGACACTGAAGCTTTCTTT,CASWRPGAGDTEAFF
NA,TRBV19,TRBD1,TRBJ1-1,TGTGCCAGTAGTTTACAGGGGGAATGGGACACTGAAGCTTTCTTT,CASSLQGEWDTEAFF
few,TRBV7-9,NA,TRBJ1-4,TGTGCCAGCAGTACCGAGCTTAATGAAAAACTGTTTTTT,CASSTELNEKLFF
NA,TRBV4-2,TRBD1,TRBJ2-7,TGTGCCAGTTCCCGGACAGGGGTGGTGTGGGAGCAGTACTTC,CASSRTGVVWEQYF
NA,TRBV27,TRBD1,TRBJ1-2,TGTGCCAGCAGTTTATATCCGGACAGGGGTGGCTACACCTTC,CASSLYPDRGGYTF
once,TRBV2,NA,TRBJ2-7,TGTGCCAGCAGGTTACTAGTCCAGAACTACGAGCAGTACTTC,CASRLLVQNYEQYF
NA,TRBV6-5,TRBD1,TRBJ2-2,TGTGCCAGCAGATTGACAGGGGGAGTCACCGGGGAGCTGTTTTTT,CASRLTGGVTGELFF